Following are 28 T cell receptor beta chains from one sample sequenced in a study of blood T cell repertoires in COVID-19. TCRdb's table, derived via immunoSEQ multiplex PCR, lists solely in-frame clones and lacks some. The sample records tens of thousands of clones, roughly four fifths being singletons. The sample consisted of peripheral blood. The source is a woman in her sixties with acute or convalescent COVID-19.

This clone has only one observation. J is TRBJ1-1 and V is TRBV18, with 7 bases matching TRBD1. Losses at the gene ends were 4 bases for V and 4 bases for J; bases not matched to a gene: 3. CDR3 length: 13 amino acids. Germline V lookup: CDR1 KGHSH, CDR2 LQKENI. CDR3 in DNA: TGTGCCAGCTCACTGGCAGGGGGCACTGAAGCTTTCTTT. It specifies CASSLAGGTEAFF.

J is TRBJ1-2 and V is TRBV24-1; 11 bases map to TRBD1. This CDR3 is built from 15 residues. CDR1 KGHDR and CDR2 SFDVKD come from the germline V gene. Trimming cost V 4 bases and J 4 bases; bases outside gene matches: 4. The CDR3 region is CATSEGDRGIYGYTF. CDR3 DNA: TGTGCCACCAGTGAGGGGGACAGGGGGATCTATGGCTACACCTTC.

This clone was seen a single time. The rearrangement uses TRBV7-6 and TRBJ1-1; no definite D call. CDR1 and CDR2 from the germline V gene are SGHVS and FNYEAQ. With 2 bases removed from V and 0 bases from J, the gap between germline ends came to 10 bases. This CDR3 is 15 amino acids long. The CDR3 DNA reads TGTGCCAGCAGCTTAATGGGCCGCTTGAACACTGAAGCTTTCTTT. This sequence encodes CASSLMGRLNTEAFF.

The chain joins TRBV27 to TRBJ2-3; D call uncertain. The V end lost 6 bases, the J end lost 3 bases, and 10 bases lay between the germline ends. CDR1 is MNHEY and CDR2 is SMNVEV in the germline V gene (reference sequence). The CDR3 extends over 13 amino acids. The CDR3 sequence is CASRAVLTDTQYF. In DNA, the CDR3 is TGTGCCAGCAGGGCTGTTCTGACAGATACGCAGTATTTT.

Only a few counts were recorded for this clone. The chain employs TRBV24-1 and TRBJ1-1, with D possibly matching TRBD1 (5 bases). CDR3 length: 15 amino acids. The germline V and J ends were trimmed by 7 bases and 0 bases, with 14 bases remaining between them. From germline, CDR1 is KGHDR and CDR2 SFDVKD. CDR3 nucleotide sequence: TGTGCCACCAGCCCCGGGGGGGGATTGAACACTGAAGCTTTCTTT. Its protein is CATSPGGGLNTEAFF.

The chain uses TRBV29-1 and TRBJ1-4; unclear D gene. The CDR3 loop spans 14 amino acids. Germline-derived CDR1 and CDR2 are SQVTM and ANQGSEA. The ends were cut back, 3 bases at V and 7 bases at J, with 15 bases in the middle. The CDR3 loop reads CSVDDPGQAEKLFF. The CDR3 DNA reads TGCAGCGTTGATGACCCTGGCCAGGCTGAAAAACTGTTTTTT.

The gene calls are TRBV7-3 and TRBJ1-1; D is ambiguous. Trimming left V 4 bases short and J 0 bases short, with 15 bases between. The CDR3 sequence is 16 residues long. Looked up from germline, CDR1 is SGHTA and CDR2 is FQGTGA. The CDR3 reads CASSSRGGLMNTEAFF. CDR3 DNA: TGTGCCAGCAGCTCCCGAGGAGGACTTATGAACACTGAAGCTTTCTTT. Looking up the rest from reference TRBV7-3 and TRBJ1-1 gives the full variable domain: GAGVSQTPSNKVTEKGKYVELRCDPISGHTALYWYRQSLGQGPEFLIYFQGTGAADDSGLPNDRFFAVRPEGSVSTLKIQRTERGDSAVYLCASSSRGGLMNTEAFFGQGTRLTVV.

The chain carries TRBV2 and TRBJ2-1, with D possibly being TRBD1 (6 bases). The germline gives CDR1 SNHLY, CDR2 FYNNEI. The CDR3 is 15 amino acids. V shed 6 bases and J shed 4 bases, with 16 bases lying between them. CDR3 amino acids: CASSAGQNPYNEQFF. The CDR3 DNA reads TGTGCCAGCAGCGCAGGACAGAACCCATACAATGAGCAGTTCTTC.

The V and J genes are TRBV27 and TRBJ1-4; tentatively, D is TRBD1 (6 bases). The CDR3 length is 17 residues. Germline-derived CDR1 and CDR2 are MNHEY and SMNVEV (reference sequence). Trimming cost V 6 bases and J 4 bases, with 21 bases left between them. CDR3 coding DNA: TGTGCCAGCAGCCAATCACAGGGAAGGGCAATTAATGAAAAACTGTTTTTT. Translated, it gives CASSQSQGRAINEKLFF. The variable domain in full, completed from reference TRBV27 and TRBJ1-4, reads EAQVTQNPRYLITVTGKKLTVTCSQNMNHEYMSWYRQDPGLGLRQIYYSMNVEVTDKGDVPEGYKVSRKEKRNFPLILESPSPNQTSLYFCASSQSQGRAINEKLFFGSGTQLSVL.

CDR3 coding DNA: TGTGCCAGCGGAAGGGACAGCCCCTACGAGCAGTACTTC. Translated, it gives CASGRDSPYEQYF. This chain uses TRBV7-9 with TRBJ2-7, with 7 bases that match TRBD1. The germline CDR1 and CDR2 sequences are SEHNR and FQNEAQ (reference sequence). Trimming at V came to 8 bases and at J to 2 bases, leaving 6 bases not matched to a gene. This CDR3 has 13 amino acids.

The chain is built from TRBV24-1 and TRBJ2-2, with 7 bases matching TRBD1. From germline, CDR1 is KGHDR and CDR2 SFDVKD. Trimming at V came to 6 bases and at J to 6 bases, leaving 6 bases not matched to a gene. The CDR3 extends over 14 amino acids. CDR3 residues: CATSTPGGSGELFF. CDR3 DNA sequence: TGTGCCACCAGTACTCCAGGGGGTTCCGGGGAGCTGTTTTTT.

The V gene is TRBV19, the J gene TRBJ2-2, with 9 positions matching TRBD1. V shed 6 bases and J 7 bases; nucleotides not matched to a gene: 15. The germline V gene encodes CDR1 LNHDA and CDR2 SQIVND (reference sequence). This CDR3 has 17 amino acids. Here the CDR3 reads CASRTGQGWGFSGELFF. Written as DNA, the CDR3 is TGTGCCAGTAGGACGGGACAGGGATGGGGATTTAGCGGGGAGCTGTTTTTT.

The DNA for the CDR3 is TGTGCCAGCAGGCGGACTAGCGGCTCCTACGAGCAGTACTTC. It codes for CASRRTSGSYEQYF. The J gene is TRBJ2-7, the V gene TRBV6-6; 10 nucleotides match TRBD2. Per the germline V gene, CDR1 is MNHNY and CDR2 is SVGAGI (reference sequence). The junction had 2 bases not matched to a gene; V was cut back by 6 bases and J by 0 bases. The CDR3 consists of 14 residues.

The rearrangement joins TRBV5-1 to TRBJ2-7; D is possibly TRBD1 (6 bases). The CDR3 runs 15 residues. Trimming stripped 5 bases from V and 5 bases from J, with 20 bases between. The germline V gene encodes CDR1 SGHRS and CDR2 YFSETQ. The CDR3 here is CASSPSIGQLDEQYF. As DNA, the CDR3 is TGCGCCAGCAGTCCCAGCATAGGACAGCTTGACGAGCAGTACTTC.

The V gene is TRBV2, the J gene TRBJ1-5; the D is unclear. CDR1 is SNHLY and CDR2 is FYNNEI in the germline V gene. The CDR3 contains 14 residues. The V and J ends lost 6 bases and 3 bases respectively, with 12 bases between them. CDR3 region: CASSADWNNQPQHF. CDR3 DNA: TGTGCCAGCAGCGCCGACTGGAACAATCAGCCCCAGCATTTT.

V gene TRBV7-3 combines with J gene TRBJ2-2; TRBD1 matches at 7 bases. The CDR3 spans 16 residues. V lost 5 bases, J lost 2 bases, and 8 bases stayed unmatched. Germline CDR1 SGHTA, CDR2 FQGTGA. CDR3 region: CASSPWGTANTGELFF. CDR3 nucleotide sequence: TGTGCCAGCAGCCCCTGGGGGACAGCCAACACCGGGGAGCTGTTTTTT.

The CDR3 spells CASSQDSGGSPLHF. The CDR3, as DNA: TGCGCCAGCAGCCAAGATAGTGGGGGCTCACCCCTCCACTTT. The chain links TRBV4-1 to TRBJ1-6; weak D call: TRBD1 (6 bases). CDR3 size: 14 residues. Trimming stripped 0 bases from V and 10 bases from J, with 10 bases between. Germline V gene lookup returns CDR1 MGHRA and CDR2 YSYEKL.

This clone showed up just once. The chain is built from TRBV6-5 and TRBJ1-2, with D possibly matching TRBD1 (6 bases). This CDR3 comprises 14 residues. Germline lookup yields CDR1 MNHEY and CDR2 SVGAGI. V was pared by 0 bases and J by 4 bases, with 9 bases between. The CDR3 reads CASSYSQGPYGYTF. CDR3 DNA: TGTGCCAGCAGTTACTCACAGGGCCCCTATGGCTACACCTTC.

Comment on this clone: This specimen includes other DNA sequences encoding the same CDR3. For the CDR3, the DNA is TGTGCCAGCTCGCCGGCCGGGACAGAGTATGGCTACACCTTC. This codes for CASSPAGTEYGYTF. The rearrangement uses TRBV18 and TRBJ1-2; 7 positions agree with TRBD1. CDR1 KGHSH and CDR2 LQKENI come from the germline V gene. V gave up 6 bases and J gave up 5 bases; unmatched junction bases: 9. CDR3 length: 14 amino acids.

The rearrangement joins TRBV9 to TRBJ2-3, with 7 bases matching TRBD1. Trimming cost V 3 bases and J 4 bases; bases outside gene matches: 8. The CDR3 runs to 15 residues. Germline V gene data show CDR1 as SGDLS and CDR2 as YYNGEE. As DNA, the CDR3 is TGTGCCAGCAGCGGTGAGCACAGGGGCGCAGATACGCAGTATTTT. Translating it yields CASSGEHRGADTQYF.

This chain joins TRBV19 and TRBJ1-1; tentatively, D is TRBD1 (5 bases). Germline loops: CDR1 LNHDA, CDR2 SQIVND (reference sequence). V was clipped by 3 bases and J by 1 base, with 9 bases between them. The CDR3 length is 14 residues. The CDR3 spells CASSMSGANTEAFF. Written as DNA, the CDR3 is TGTGCCAGTAGTATGAGCGGGGCGAACACTGAAGCTTTCTTT. Supplemented by reference TRBV19 and TRBJ1-1, the full variable domain reads DGGITQSPKYLFRKEGQNVTLSCEQNLNHDAMYWYRQDPGQGLRLIYYSQIVNDFQKGDIAEGYSVSREKKESFPLTVTSAQKNPTAFYLCASSMSGANTEAFFGQGTRLTVV.

This clone was counted between two and nine times. The chain joins TRBV7-3 to TRBJ1-1; 7 bases agree with TRBD1. This CDR3 has 15 residues. With 2 bases clipped from V and 4 bases from J, the junction kept 7 bases outside the gene matches. The germline CDR1 and CDR2 sequences are SGHTA and FQGTGA. The CDR3 region is CASSLSSGGSTEAFF. In DNA, the CDR3 is TGTGCCAGCAGCTTATCCTCAGGGGGGAGCACTGAAGCTTTCTTT.

V is TRBV29-1 and J is TRBJ2-7, with D possibly matching TRBD2 (5 bases). The CDR3 spans 14 residues. V was shortened by 4 bases and J by 2 bases, with 15 bases between the two germline ends. CDR1 and CDR2 from the germline V gene are SQVTM and ANQGSEA. This CDR3 reads CSVALRLGAYEQYF. DNA for the CDR3: TGCAGCGTTGCTCTCAGACTGGGAGCCTACGAGCAGTACTTC.

CDR3 in DNA: TGTGCCAGCAGCCCCCACGGCGGGGGGGCAGTAGATACGCAGTATTTT. It is translated as CASSPHGGGAVDTQYF. The chain recombines TRBV9 with TRBJ2-3, with 9 bases fitting TRBD2. The CDR3 has 16 amino acids. Germline CDR1 SGDLS, CDR2 YYNGEE. Germline trimming cut 4 bases from V and 5 bases from J; bases unmatched to any gene: 11.

This clone was picked up one time. J is TRBJ1-5 and V is TRBV28, with no clear D. V dropped 7 bases and J dropped 2 bases, with 9 bases sitting between them. The germline gives CDR1 MDHEN, CDR2 SYDVKM. This CDR3 has 13 residues. This chain's CDR3 is CASTQMRNQPQHF. CDR3 coding DNA: TGTGCCAGCACGCAGATGCGCAATCAGCCCCAGCATTTT.

The V and J genes are TRBV29-1 and TRBJ2-3, with D possibly being TRBD1 (6 bases). The germline V and J ends were trimmed by 7 bases and 3 bases, with 14 bases remaining between them. The CDR3 length is 13 residues. Germline values: CDR1 SQVTM, CDR2 ANQGSEA. The CDR3 reads CSAQVTGTDTQYF. The CDR3 coding sequence is TGCAGCGCACAAGTTACAGGGACAGATACGCAGTATTTT.

This clone appeared a few times. The V and J genes are TRBV2 and TRBJ1-5, with D possibly matching TRBD1 (6 bases). Germline-derived CDR1 and CDR2 are SNHLY and FYNNEI. The CDR3 is made up of 15 amino acids. The V gene lost 5 bases and the J gene lost 4 bases, with 15 bases spanning the gap. CDR3 DNA sequence: TGTGCCAGCAGTAGAACAGGGATGAAAAATCAGCCCCAGCATTTT. Translating it yields CASSRTGMKNQPQHF. Full variable domain (remainder filled in from reference TRBV2 and TRBJ1-5): EPEVTQTPSHQVTQMGQEVILRCVPISNHLYFYWYRQILGQKVEFLVSFYNNEISEKSEIFDDQFSVERPDGSNFTLKIRSTKLEDSAMYFCASSRTGMKNQPQHFGDGTRLSIL.

The rearrangement uses TRBV3-1 (or the pseudogene TRBV3-2) and TRBJ1-2; D remains ambiguous. V lost 5 bases to trimming and J lost 2 bases, with 6 bases between them. This CDR3 has 12 residues. The germline CDR1 and CDR2 sequences are LGHDT and YNNKEL (reference sequence). The CDR3 coding sequence is TGTGCCAGCAGCTCCGGGAACTATGGCTACACCTTC. Translating gives CASSSGNYGYTF.